A selection of T cell receptor beta chains follows, all from one sample in a study of human thymus T cells. The table came from immunoSEQ multiplex PCR; TCRdb's copy has only in-frame clones and leaves some out. The sample has some 72,000 clones; 90% to 97% are singletons. The sample was thymus tissue. Receptor source: a boy in the first two years of life with a congenital heart defect but otherwise immunologically healthy. CDR3s include the opening cysteine and the closing phenylalanine or tryptophan. Fields, in order: J gene, D gene, clone size, V gene, CDR3 protein, CDR3 DNA. The D gene is left open where the match is weak. Expanded clones are given a class, and other clones once, few, many or no size at all.

TRBJ2-1 | . | . | TRBV20-1 | CSARQYNEQFF | TGCAGTGCTAGACAGTACAATGAGCAGTTCTTC
TRBJ2-7 | . | . | TRBV9 | CASSPHRPPRAQPYEQYF | TGTGCCAGCAGCCCCCATCGGCCACCCCGGGCCCAGCCGTACGAGCAGTACTTC
TRBJ2-7 | . | . | TRBV27 | CASSETGTITYEQYF | TGTGCCAGCTCGGAAACAGGGACTATTACCTACGAGCAGTACTTC
TRBJ2-5 | . | . | TRBV2 | CAKKVKRQGGDQETQYF | TGTGCCAAAAAGGTCAAGCGCCAAGGGGGAGATCAAGAGACCCAGTACTTC
TRBJ1-6 | . | . | TRBV29-1 | CTPTGLHSPLHF | TGCACCCCGACCGGGTTGCATTCACCCCTCCACTTT
TRBJ2-7 | TRBD2 | few | TRBV6-5 | CASRAGGINEQYF | TGTGCCAGCAGGGCGGGGGGTATAAACGAGCAGTACTTC
TRBJ2-4 | . | . | TRBV15 | CATSREFPWGNIQYF | TGTGCCACCAGCAGAGAATTTCCTTGGGGAAACATTCAGTACTTC
TRBJ2-7 | . | . | TRBV25-1 | CASSEFGRGEQYF | TGTGCCAGCAGTGAGTTCGGCAGGGGCGAGCAGTACTTC
TRBJ1-4 | . | . | TRBV16 | CASSQSKTNRNEKLFF | TGTGCCAGCAGCCAATCTAAGACGAACAGGAATGAAAAACTGTTTTTT
TRBJ2-1 | . | . | TRBV7-8 | CASSLGGYGYNEQFF | TGTGCCAGCAGCTTAGGGGGGTACGGTTACAATGAGCAGTTCTTC
TRBJ1-2 | . | . | TRBV4-1 | CASSHPGGGDPPRYGYTF | TGCGCCAGCAGCCATCCGGGGGGCGGGGACCCCCCCAGGTATGGCTACACCTTC
TRBJ2-7 | . | . | TRBV5-5 | CASSFMASYEQYF | TGTGCCAGCAGCTTCATGGCCTCCTACGAGCAGTACTTC
TRBJ2-2 | . | . | TRBV20-1 | CSALLAGELFF | TGCAGTGCTCTTCTGGCGGGGGAGCTGTTTTTT
TRBJ1-5 | TRBD1 | . | TRBV4-2 | CASSQPRGQGSNQPQHF | TGTGCCAGCAGCCAACCGCGGGGACAGGGGAGCAATCAGCCCCAGCATTTT
TRBJ2-7 | . | . | TRBV19 | CASSPRADRYEQYF | TGTGCCAGTAGTCCCCGAGCCGACCGCTACGAGCAGTACTTC
TRBJ1-2 | . | . | TRBV6-1 | CASSEASTGYGYTF | TGTGCCAGCAGTGAAGCATCGACAGGCTATGGCTACACCTTC
TRBJ1-4 | . | . | TRBV2 | CASSEEGYLGTANEKLFF | TGTGCCAGCAGTGAAGAAGGCTATCTTGGGACGGCGAATGAAAAACTGTTTTTT
TRBJ2-7 | . | . | TRBV23-1 | CASSPGEMGRPPLGSYEQYF | TGCGCCAGCAGCCCTGGTGAAATGGGCAGACCCCCTCTTGGGTCCTACGAGCAGTACTTC
TRBJ2-3 | TRBD1 | . | TRBV11-2 | CASSLDQGGTGFASTDTQYF | TGTGCCAGCAGCTTAGATCAGGGCGGGACAGGCTTCGCTAGCACAGATACGCAGTATTTT
TRBJ2-7 | . | . | TRBV6-1 | CASSKDTDETYEQYF | TGTGCCAGCAGTAAAGACACCGATGAGACCTACGAGCAGTACTTC